Here is one T cell receptor beta chain with its context. The sample comes from a study of blood T cell repertoires in COVID-19. Study details: From the United States, Italy and Spain came samples of acute and convalescent COVID-19. T cells, B-cell-depleted T cells, or PBMCs supplied cDNA or gDNA.

V lost 1 base and J 0 bases, leaving 14 bases between the germline ends. This CDR3 contains 17 residues. Germline values: CDR1 SGHNT, CDR2 YYREEE (reference sequence). Original data processing: Reference gene primer amplification gave nucleated cell count estimates. TCRdb keeps only in-frame clones here, not all; method: immunoSEQ multiplex PCR. V, J and clone size were drawn from that table, and D and trimming were deduced from the DNA. The data contain tens of thousands of clones, about 86% of them singletons. The sample was peripheral blood. The gene calls are TRBV5-4 and TRBJ1-3, with a weak D call TRBD1 (5 bases). This TCR derives from a man aged 45-65 years with acute or convalescent COVID-19. This CDR3 is CASSLSNRGGSGNTIYF. CDR3 bases: TGTGCCAGCAGCTTGTCTAACCGGGGGGGCTCTGGAAACACCATATATTTT.